The entry that follows covers one TCR beta chain sequence. The length of the CDR3 is 18 residues. Germline CDR1 is SGDLS and CDR2 is YYNGEE. V was shortened by 6 bases and J by 0 bases, with 21 bases between the two germline ends. This sample is drawn from a study of blood T cell repertoires in COVID-19. Measured with immunoSEQ multiplex PCR; TCRdb has only the in-frame clones, and not every one. The data hold 120,000 to 150,000 clones, with roughly 80% observed a single time. This chain uses TRBV9 with TRBJ1-4; D is unresolved. The TCR originated in a human donor in a cohort sampled during active COVID-19. The sequenced sample consisted of peripheral blood. CDR3 region: CASTLFWAAPATNEKLFF. CDR3 sequence (DNA): TGTGCCAGCACCCTCTTCTGGGCAGCCCCTGCAACTAATGAAAAACTGTTTTTT.